The present T cell receptor beta chain was sequenced within a study of T cells in localized non-small cell lung cancer. Study results and caveats: Appearances in adjacent lung were noted for a median approximately 50 of the top 100 tumor clones. A denser population of T cells in blood accompanied longer overall survival.

V lost 2 bases to trimming and J lost 1 base, with 11 bases between them. This CDR3 has 16 residues. Germline CDR1 and CDR2: SGHTA and FQGTGA. About this clone itself: Its antigen is not known.

Some clones are missing from TCRdb's copy, which holds only in-frame ones; the method was immunoSEQ multiplex PCR. The data contain tens of thousands of clones, 84% of them singletons. Sequences were derived from PBMCs, sampled before any cancer treatment. This chain connects TRBV7-3 to TRBJ2-2; D is unresolved. The TCR sequence derives from a man aged 35 to 69 with stage II lung adenocarcinoma. The CDR3 DNA is TGTGCCAGCAGCTTATTTTCCGGAGTGAACACCGGGGAGCTGTTTTTT. Translating gives CASSLFSGVNTGELFF.